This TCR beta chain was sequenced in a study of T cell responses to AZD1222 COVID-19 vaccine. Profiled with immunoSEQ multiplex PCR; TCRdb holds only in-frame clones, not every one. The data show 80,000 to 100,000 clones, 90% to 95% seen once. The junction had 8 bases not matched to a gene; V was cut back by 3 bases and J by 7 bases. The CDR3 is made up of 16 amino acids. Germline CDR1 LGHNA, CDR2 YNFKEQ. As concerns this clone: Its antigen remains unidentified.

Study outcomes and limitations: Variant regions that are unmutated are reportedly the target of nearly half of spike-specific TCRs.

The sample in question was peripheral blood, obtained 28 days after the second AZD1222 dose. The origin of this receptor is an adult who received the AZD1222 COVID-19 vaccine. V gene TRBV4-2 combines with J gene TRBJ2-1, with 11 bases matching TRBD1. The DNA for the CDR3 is TGTGCCAGCAGCCATGCCGGGACAGGGGGTATTAATGAGCAGTTCTTC. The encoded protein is CASSHAGTGGINEQFF.